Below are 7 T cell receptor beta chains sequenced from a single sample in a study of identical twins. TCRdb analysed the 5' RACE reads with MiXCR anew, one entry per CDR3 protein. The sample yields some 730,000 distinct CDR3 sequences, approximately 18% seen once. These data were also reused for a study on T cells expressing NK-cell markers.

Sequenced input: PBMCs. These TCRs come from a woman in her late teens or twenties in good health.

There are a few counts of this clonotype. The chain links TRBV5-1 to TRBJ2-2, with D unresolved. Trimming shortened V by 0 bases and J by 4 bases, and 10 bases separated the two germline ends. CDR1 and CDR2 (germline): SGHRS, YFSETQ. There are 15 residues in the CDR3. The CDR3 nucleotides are TGCGCCAGCAGCTTGGCTCAGGTGACCACCGGGGAGCTGTTTTTT. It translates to CASSLAQVTTGELFF.

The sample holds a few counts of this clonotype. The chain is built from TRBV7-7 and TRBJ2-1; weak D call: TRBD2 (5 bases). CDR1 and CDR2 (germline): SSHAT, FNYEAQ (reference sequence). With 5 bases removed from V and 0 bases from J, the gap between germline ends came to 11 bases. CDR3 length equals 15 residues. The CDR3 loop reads CASSRTESSYNEQFF. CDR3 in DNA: TGTGCCAGCAGCAGGACTGAGAGCTCCTACAATGAGCAGTTCTTC.

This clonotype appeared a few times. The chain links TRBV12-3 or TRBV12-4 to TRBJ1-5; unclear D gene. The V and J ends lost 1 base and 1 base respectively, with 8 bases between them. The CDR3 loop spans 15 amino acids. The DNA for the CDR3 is TGTGCCAGCAGTTTAGGGCAATTAAGCAATCAGCCCCAGCATTTT. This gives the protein CASSLGQLSNQPQHF.

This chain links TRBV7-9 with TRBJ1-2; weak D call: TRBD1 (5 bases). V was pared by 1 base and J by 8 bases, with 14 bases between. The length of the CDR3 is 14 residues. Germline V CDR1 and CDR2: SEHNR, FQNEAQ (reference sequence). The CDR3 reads CASSLGGTGKGYTF. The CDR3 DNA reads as TGTGCCAGCAGCTTAGGAGGGACGGGAAAAGGCTACACCTTC.

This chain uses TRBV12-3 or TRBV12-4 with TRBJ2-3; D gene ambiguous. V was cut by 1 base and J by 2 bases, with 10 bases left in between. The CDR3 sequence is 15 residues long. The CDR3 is CASSLGSGYTDTQYF. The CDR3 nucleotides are TGTGCCAGCAGTTTAGGGTCAGGATACACAGATACGCAGTATTTT.

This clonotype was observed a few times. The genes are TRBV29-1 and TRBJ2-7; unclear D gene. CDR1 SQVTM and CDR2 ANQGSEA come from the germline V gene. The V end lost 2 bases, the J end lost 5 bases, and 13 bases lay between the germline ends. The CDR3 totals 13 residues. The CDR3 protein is CSVESPFQHEQYF. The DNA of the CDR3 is TGCAGCGTTGAATCCCCTTTCCAGCACGAGCAGTACTTC.

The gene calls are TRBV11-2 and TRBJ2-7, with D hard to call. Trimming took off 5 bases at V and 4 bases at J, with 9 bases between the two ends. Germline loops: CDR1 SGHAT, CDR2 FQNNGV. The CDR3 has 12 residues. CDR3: CASSASQYEQYF. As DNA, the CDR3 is TGTGCCAGCAGCGCGTCCCAGTACGAGCAGTACTTC.